A selection of T cell receptor beta chains follows, all from one sample in a study of regulatory T cells in long-lasting Graves disease. TCRdb analysed the multiplex PCR reads with MiXCR anew, one entry per CDR3 protein. The table lists hundreds of thousands of distinct CDR3 sequences, roughly 15% of them singletons, with 18% in the top ten. Another study also made use of these data, one on T cells in Graves' hyperthyroidism and ophthalmopathy.

This specimen was peripheral blood mononuclear cells (PBMCs), taken at new diagnosis, from a patient treated with antithyroid drugs. The receptors were sampled from a woman in her 30s with Graves disease. CDR3s include the opening cysteine and the closing phenylalanine or tryptophan. Each record gives: clone size, D gene, V gene, J gene, CDR3 DNA, CDR3 protein. A D gene is named only where the DNA matches it firmly. The size of a clone is reported for some rows only, either as once, few or many, or as a class for expanded clones.

many	TRBD2	TRBV24-1	TRBJ2-1	TGTGCCACCAGTGATAACCTGCTGGCTAGCGGGAACAATGAGCAGTTCTTC	CATSDNLLASGNNEQFF
few	-	TRBV30	TRBJ2-1	TGTGCCATCGGGGTCCACAGGTCCAATGAGCAGTTCTTC	CAIGVHRSNEQFF
-	TRBD1	TRBV19	TRBJ1-5	TGTGCCAGCGCACAGGGGAATGGCAATCAGCCCCAGCATTTT	CASAQGNGNQPQHF
-	TRBD2	TRBV10-3	TRBJ2-1	TGTGCCATCAGCCACACCCTTAGCGGGAGCTCCTACAATGAGCAGTTCTTC	CAISHTLSGSSYNEQFF
many	-	TRBV15	TRBJ1-3	TGTGCCACCAGCAGAGATAGGGGCCACTCTGGAAACACCATATATTTT	CATSRDRGHSGNTIYF
-	-	TRBV5-1	TRBJ2-5	TGCGCCAGCAGCTTGGGCAGTTTAAAAGAGACCCAGTACTTC	CASSLGSLKETQYF
many	-	TRBV10-3	TRBJ1-3	TGTGCCATCGAGGACGGGTTCTCTGGAAACACCATATATTTT	CAIEDGFSGNTIYF
-	-	TRBV5-1	TRBJ2-3	TGTGCCAGCAGCCTACCCAATACGGGGGATACGCAGTATTTT	CASSLPNTGDTQYF
many	-	TRBV28	TRBJ2-1	TGTGCCAGCAGTTTAGGCCAGGGACGGTGGTTCTTC	CASSLGQGRWFF
-	-	TRBV13	TRBJ1-5	TGTGCCAGCAGCTCCAGCTTTAGCAATCAGCCCCAGCATTTT	CASSSSFSNQPQHF
many	TRBD1	TRBV6-5	TRBJ1-5	TGTGCCAGCAGTTACTCTGGGACAGGGAATCAGCCCCAGCATTTT	CASSYSGTGNQPQHF
many	TRBD2	TRBV3-1	TRBJ2-1	TGTGCCAGCAGCCAAGACGGGAGGACGTACAATGAGCAGTTCTTC	CASSQDGRTYNEQFF
many	-	TRBV11-2	TRBJ1-1	TGTGCCAGCAGCTTAGTACTTGCCCAGCCCGGAGGGGCTTTCTTT	CASSLVLAQPGGAFF
few	-	TRBV3-1	TRBJ2-7	TGTGCCAGCAGCCAAGATCAGAGCGTCTACGGGACATCCTCTTACGAGCAGTACTTC	CASSQDQSVYGTSSYEQYF
many	TRBD2	TRBV5-5	TRBJ2-1	TGTGCCAGCAGCTTGGATCTAGCGGGAATATACAATGAGCAGTTCTTC	CASSLDLAGIYNEQFF
few	-	TRBV19	TRBJ2-1	TGTGCCAGTAGTATAGACCAGATGACAGGCTACAATGAGCAGTTCTTC	CASSIDQMTGYNEQFF
-	TRBD2	TRBV12-3/TRBV12-4	TRBJ2-5	TGTGCCAGCAGTTTGAATAGGGAGGGGAAAGAGACCCAGTACTTC	CASSLNREGKETQYF
many	-	TRBV15	TRBJ2-3	TGTGCCACCAGCGATGGCGGGACTAGCACAGATACGCAGTATTTT	CATSDGGTSTDTQYF
many	-	TRBV5-1	TRBJ1-1	TGCGCCAGCAGCTCCCACCCGGGACTAAACACTGAAGCTTTCTTT	CASSSHPGLNTEAFF
many	-	TRBV12-3/TRBV12-4	TRBJ2-7	TGTGCCAGCAGTAAGCTGGGGGTGGACGAGCAGTACTTC	CASSKLGVDEQYF
many	-	TRBV30	TRBJ2-1	TGTGCCTGGAGTAGAGTTAAGGGCCATGAGCAGTTCTTC	CAWSRVKGHEQFF
-	TRBD1	TRBV7-2	TRBJ1-1	TGTGCCAGCAGCCGGGCGGGACAGTCATCTCCTGAAGCTTTCTTT	CASSRAGQSSPEAFF